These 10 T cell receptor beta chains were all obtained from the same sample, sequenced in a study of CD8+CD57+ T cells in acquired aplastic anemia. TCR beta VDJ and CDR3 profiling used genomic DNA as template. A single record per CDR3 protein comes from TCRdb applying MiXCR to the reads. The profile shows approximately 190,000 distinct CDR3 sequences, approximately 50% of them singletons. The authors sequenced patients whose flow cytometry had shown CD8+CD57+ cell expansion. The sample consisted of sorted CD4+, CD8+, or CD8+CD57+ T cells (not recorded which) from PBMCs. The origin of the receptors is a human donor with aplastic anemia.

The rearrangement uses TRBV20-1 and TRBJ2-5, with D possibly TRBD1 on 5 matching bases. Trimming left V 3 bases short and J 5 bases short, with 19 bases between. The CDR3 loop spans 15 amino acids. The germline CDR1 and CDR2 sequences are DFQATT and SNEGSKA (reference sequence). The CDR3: CSASPPKGLGETQYF. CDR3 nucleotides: TGCAGTGCTAGCCCCCCTAAGGGGCTGGGGGAGACCCAGTACTTC.

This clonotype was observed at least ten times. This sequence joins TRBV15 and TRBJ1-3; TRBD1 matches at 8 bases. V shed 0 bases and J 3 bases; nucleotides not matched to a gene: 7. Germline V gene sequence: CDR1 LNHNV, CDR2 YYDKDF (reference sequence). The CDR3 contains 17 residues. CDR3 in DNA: TGTGCCACCAGCAGAGATTCGGTGGACAGGGTTGGAAACACCATATATTTT. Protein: CATSRDSVDRVGNTIYF.

CDR3 sequence: CSVPGLDGYTF. CDR3 nucleotides: TGCAGCGTTCCGGGACTGGACGGCTACACCTTC. This chain links TRBV29-1 with TRBJ1-2; a possible D gene is TRBD1 (5 bases). Trimming stripped 5 bases from V and 8 bases from J, with 12 bases between. CDR1 and CDR2 (germline): SQVTM, ANQGSEA. The CDR3 spans 11 residues.

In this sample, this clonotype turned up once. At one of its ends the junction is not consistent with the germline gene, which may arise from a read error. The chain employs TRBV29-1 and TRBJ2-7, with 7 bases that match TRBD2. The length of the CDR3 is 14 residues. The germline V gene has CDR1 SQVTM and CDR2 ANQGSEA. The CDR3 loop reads CSVCVGGSCYEQYF. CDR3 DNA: TGTAGCGTTTGCGTGGGCGGGAGTTGCTACGAGCAGTACTTC.

The CDR3 bases are TGTGCCACCAGTGATTTGCCGGGGACGCAAGAGACCCAGTACTTC. It specifies CATSDLPGTQETQYF. This sequence joins TRBV24-1 and TRBJ2-5, with D perhaps TRBD1 or TRBD2 (5 bases each). From germline, CDR1 is KGHDR and CDR2 SFDVKD. This CDR3 spans 15 amino acids. V was clipped by 0 bases and J by 2 bases, with 9 bases between them.

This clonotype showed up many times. The CDR3 region is CSASTGNEQYF. The CDR3 bases are TGCAGTGCTAGTACAGGCAACGAGCAGTACTTC. The chain recombines TRBV20-1 with TRBJ2-7; TRBD1 is a possible D gene (5 bases). In germline, CDR1 is DFQATT, CDR2 SNEGSKA (reference sequence). The CDR3 sequence is 11 residues long. V was cut by 3 bases and J by 5 bases, with 8 bases left in between.

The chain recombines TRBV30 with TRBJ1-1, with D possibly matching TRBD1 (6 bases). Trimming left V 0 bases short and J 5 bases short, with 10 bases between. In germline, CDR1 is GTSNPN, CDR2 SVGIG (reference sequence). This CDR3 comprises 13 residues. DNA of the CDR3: TGTGCCTGGAGTGTAACCACAGGGACTGAAGCTTTCTTT. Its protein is CAWSVTTGTEAFF.

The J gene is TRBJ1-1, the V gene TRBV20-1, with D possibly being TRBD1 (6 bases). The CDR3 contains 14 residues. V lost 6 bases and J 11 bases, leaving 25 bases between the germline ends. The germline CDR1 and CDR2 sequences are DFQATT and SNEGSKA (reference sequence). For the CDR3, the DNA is TGCAGTGCCGGTGGGGGCGCAATGAACATTGATGCTTTCTTT. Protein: CSAGGGAMNIDAFF.

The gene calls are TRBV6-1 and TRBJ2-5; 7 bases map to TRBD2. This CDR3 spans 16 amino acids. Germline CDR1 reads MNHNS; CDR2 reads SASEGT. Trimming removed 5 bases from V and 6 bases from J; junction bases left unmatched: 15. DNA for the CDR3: TGTGCCAGCAGTCCGACCCGGACTGGGCGGGGGAAGACCCAGTACTTC. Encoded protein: CASSPTRTGRGKTQYF.

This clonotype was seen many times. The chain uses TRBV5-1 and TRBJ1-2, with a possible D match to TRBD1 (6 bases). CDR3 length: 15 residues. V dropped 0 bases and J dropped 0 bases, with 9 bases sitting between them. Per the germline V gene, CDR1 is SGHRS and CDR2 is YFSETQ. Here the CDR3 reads CASSLAQGTNYGYTF. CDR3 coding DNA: TGCGCCAGCAGCTTGGCGCAGGGGACTAACTATGGCTACACCTTC.